Reported below is one TCR beta chain. The ends were cut back, 4 bases at V and 4 bases at J, with 21 bases in the middle. The CDR3 totals 18 residues. Germline lookup yields CDR1 SGHNT and CDR2 YYREEE (reference sequence). This sample is drawn from a study of regulatory T cells in long-lasting Graves disease. One entry per CDR3 protein results from TCRdb running MiXCR on the reads. The sample shows some 1,200 distinct CDR3 sequences, 45% to 65% of them seen only once. There was RNA extracted from PBMCs, and the TCR library was made from it. Material: peripheral blood mononuclear cells (PBMCs), obtained with antithyroid drug treatment, in newly diagnosed or persistent Graves disease (not recorded which). The TCR was taken from a female donor with Graves disease. V is TRBV5-4 and J is TRBJ2-6; possibly TRBD2 for D (5 bases). DNA of the CDR3: TGTGCCAGCAGCCCCGGTAGAAGGACGGAGGCCGGGGCCAACGTCCTGACTTTC. This sequence encodes CASSPGRRTEAGANVLTF.